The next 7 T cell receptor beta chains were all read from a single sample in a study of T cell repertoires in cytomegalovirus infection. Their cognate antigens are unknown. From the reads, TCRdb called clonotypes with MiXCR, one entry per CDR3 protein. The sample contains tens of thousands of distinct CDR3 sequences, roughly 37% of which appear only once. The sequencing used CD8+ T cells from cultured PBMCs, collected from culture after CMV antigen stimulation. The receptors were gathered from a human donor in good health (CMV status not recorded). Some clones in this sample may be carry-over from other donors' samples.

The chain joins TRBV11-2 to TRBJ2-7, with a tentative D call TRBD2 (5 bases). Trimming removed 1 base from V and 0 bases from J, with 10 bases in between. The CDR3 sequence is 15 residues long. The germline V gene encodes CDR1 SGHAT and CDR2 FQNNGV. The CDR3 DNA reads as TGTGCCAGCAGCTTAGGGTTAGGGAGCTCCTACGAGCAGTACTTC. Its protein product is CASSLGLGSSYEQYF.

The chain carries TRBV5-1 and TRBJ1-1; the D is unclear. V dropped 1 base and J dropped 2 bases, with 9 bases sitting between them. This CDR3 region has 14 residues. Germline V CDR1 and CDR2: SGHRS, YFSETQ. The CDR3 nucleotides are TGCGCCAGCAGCTTGTCAAGTATTAACACTGAAGCTTTCTTT. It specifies CASSLSSINTEAFF.

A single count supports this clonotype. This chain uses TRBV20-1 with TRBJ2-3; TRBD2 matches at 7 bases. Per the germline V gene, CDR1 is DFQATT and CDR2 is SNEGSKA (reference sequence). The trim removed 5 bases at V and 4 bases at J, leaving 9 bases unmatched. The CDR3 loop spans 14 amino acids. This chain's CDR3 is CSAPRTSSSDTQYF. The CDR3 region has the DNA TGCAGTGCTCCCAGGACTAGTTCTTCAGATACGCAGTATTTT.

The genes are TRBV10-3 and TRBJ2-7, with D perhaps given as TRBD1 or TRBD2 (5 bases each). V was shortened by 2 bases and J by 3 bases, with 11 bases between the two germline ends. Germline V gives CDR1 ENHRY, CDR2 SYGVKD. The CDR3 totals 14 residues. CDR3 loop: CAISEGTVGYEQYF. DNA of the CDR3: TGTGCCATCAGTGAGGGGACGGTTGGCTACGAGCAGTACTTC.

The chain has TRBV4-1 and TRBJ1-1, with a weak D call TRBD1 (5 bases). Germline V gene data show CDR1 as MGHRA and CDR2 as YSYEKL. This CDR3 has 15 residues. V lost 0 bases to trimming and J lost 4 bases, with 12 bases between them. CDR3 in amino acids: CASSQDGARATEAFF. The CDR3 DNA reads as TGCGCCAGCAGCCAAGATGGGGCCAGGGCCACTGAAGCTTTCTTT.

CDR3 DNA: TGTGCCAGCGAGGACCTGCCCGGGGAGCTGTTTTTT. Residues: CASEDLPGELFF. The rearrangement joins TRBV7-9 to TRBJ2-2; D is unresolved. Trimming took 8 bases from V and 6 from J, leaving 10 bases between them. Looked up from germline, CDR1 is SEHNR and CDR2 is FQNEAQ (reference sequence). CDR3 length: 12 amino acids.

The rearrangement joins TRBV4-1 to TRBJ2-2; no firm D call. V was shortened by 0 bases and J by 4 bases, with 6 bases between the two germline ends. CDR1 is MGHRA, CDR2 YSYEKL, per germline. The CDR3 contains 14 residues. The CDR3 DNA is TGCGCCAGCAGCCAAGATCCTATCACCGGGGAGCTGTTTTTT. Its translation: CASSQDPITGELFF.